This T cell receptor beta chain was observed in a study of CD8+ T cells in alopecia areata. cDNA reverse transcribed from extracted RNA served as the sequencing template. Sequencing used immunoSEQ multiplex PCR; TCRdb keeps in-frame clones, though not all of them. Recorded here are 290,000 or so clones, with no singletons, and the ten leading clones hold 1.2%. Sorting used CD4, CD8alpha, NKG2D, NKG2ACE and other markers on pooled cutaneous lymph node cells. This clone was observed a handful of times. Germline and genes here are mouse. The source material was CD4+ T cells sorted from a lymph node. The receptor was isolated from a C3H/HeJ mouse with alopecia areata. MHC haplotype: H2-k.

The sequenced part of the CDR3 DNA is TGTGCCAGCAGTCTCCGGGACAGATATAATTCGCCC. Its translation is CASSLRDRYNSP. The full CDR3 protein reads CASSLRDRYNSPLYF. The V call is TRBV13-3, the J call TRBJ1-6; TRBD1 agrees at 7 bases. The CDR3 goes on 3 residues after the read ends, and that part is filled in from the germline J gene. Being an ORF, TRBJ1-6 has a function that is uncertain. Germline loops: CDR1 NNHDY, CDR2 SYVADS. The CDR3 runs to 15 residues. Losses at the gene ends were 4 bases for V and 4 bases for J; bases not matched to a gene: 5.